One and the same sample provided the 16 T cell receptor beta chains below, sequenced in a study of T cell responses to AZD1222 COVID-19 vaccine. Generated by immunoSEQ multiplex PCR, the TCRdb table keeps only in-frame clones and is missing some. The sample records more than 70,000 clones, about 90% being singletons. The sample here was peripheral blood, taken 28 days after the second AZD1222 dose. The receptors were gathered from an adult who received the AZD1222 COVID-19 vaccine.

The chain links TRBV6-2 or TRBV6-3 to TRBJ1-5, with no clear D. The CDR3 consists of 15 residues. The germline V and J ends were trimmed by 6 bases and 4 bases, with 16 bases remaining between them. In germline, CDR1 is MNHEY, CDR2 SVGEGT. The CDR3 bases are TGTGCCAGCAGCGATAGTTGGGCGGAAAATCAGCCCCAGCATTTT. This encodes CASSDSWAENQPQHF.

The J gene is TRBJ2-1, the V gene TRBV7-9; D call uncertain. Germline V gene data show CDR1 as SEHNR and CDR2 as FQNEAQ (reference sequence). Trimming pared 5 bases from V and 9 bases from J, leaving 8 bases between. The length of the CDR3 is 11 residues. Here the CDR3 DNA reads TGTGCCAGCAGCCGAAGCGTTGAGCAGTTCTTC. Its protein product is CASSRSVEQFF. Supplemented by reference TRBV7-9 and TRBJ2-1, the full variable domain reads DTGVSQNPRHKITKRGQNVTFRCDPISEHNRLYWYRQTLGQGPEFLTYFQNEAQLEKSRLLSDRFSAERPKGSFSTLEIQRTEQGDSAMYLCASSRSVEQFFGPGTRLTVL.

The chain carries TRBV5-1 and TRBJ1-4; 7 bases match TRBD1. Germline CDR1 is SGHRS and CDR2 is YFSETQ. J was trimmed by 7 bases and V by 1 base; bases with no gene match: 10. CDR3 length: 16 amino acids. The CDR3 region has the DNA TGCGCCAGCAGCTTGATGAGGGGAGGGGGCCTTGAAAAACTGTTTTTT. Protein sequence: CASSLMRGGGLEKLFF.

This chain connects TRBV3-1 (or the pseudogene TRBV3-2) to TRBJ2-5; a weak D match, TRBD1 (6 bases). Germline loops: CDR1 LGHDT, CDR2 YNNKEL (reference sequence). The CDR3 runs 16 residues. The V end was cut by 3 bases, the J end by 3 bases, with 17 bases between. The DNA for the CDR3 is TGTGCCAGCAGCCATACCCTACAGGGAGAAGAAGAGACCCAGTACTTC. This sequence encodes CASSHTLQGEEETQYF.

J is TRBJ2-4 and V is TRBV6-5; 7 bases are shared with TRBD1. After removal of 5 bases from V and 5 bases from J, the junction contained 6 bases not matched to a gene. The CDR3 extends over 14 amino acids. Germline V gene lookup returns CDR1 MNHEY and CDR2 SVGAGI. The DNA for the CDR3 is TGTGCCAGCAGTCAACAGGGGCGGCAAAACATTCAGTACTTC. Amino acids: CASSQQGRQNIQYF.

The V call is TRBV3-1 (or the pseudogene TRBV3-2), the J call TRBJ1-5; the D is unclear. Germline V gene sequence: CDR1 LGHDT, CDR2 YNNKEL (reference sequence). The CDR3 sequence is 15 residues long. Trimming pared 6 bases from V and 2 bases from J, leaving 14 bases between. The CDR3 DNA reads as TGTGCCAGCAGTCCACGAGGGAGGGGCAATCAGCCCCAGCATTTT. As protein: CASSPRGRGNQPQHF.

This clone was counted a few times. This sequence joins TRBV5-1 and TRBJ1-6, with no clear D. Germline V CDR1 and CDR2: SGHRS, YFSETQ. V dropped 4 bases and J dropped 6 bases, with 17 bases sitting between them. The CDR3 has 16 residues. This chain's CDR3 is CASSNPPGEINSPLHF. The CDR3 DNA follows: TGCGCCAGCAGCAACCCACCGGGCGAGATTAATTCACCCCTCCACTTT.

The chain joins TRBV6-5 to TRBJ1-5; no definite D call. The CDR3 is 15 amino acids. V was pared by 0 bases and J by 1 base, with 7 bases between. From germline, CDR1 is MNHEY and CDR2 SVGAGI. The CDR3 DNA is TGTGCCAGCAGTTACTCGCAATGGAGCAATCAGCCCCAGCATTTT. This codes for CASSYSQWSNQPQHF.

The rearrangement joins TRBV9 to TRBJ1-6; D ambiguous. Looked up from germline, CDR1 is SGDLS and CDR2 is YYNGEE. Between the trimmed V and J ends, which lost 0 bases and 8 bases, there was a span of 15 bases. The CDR3 covers 16 residues. The CDR3 sequence: CASSVARHEVDSPLHF. CDR3 DNA sequence: TGTGCCAGCAGCGTAGCTAGGCATGAGGTGGATTCACCCCTCCACTTT.

The rearrangement uses TRBV14 and TRBJ2-5, with 10 bases aligning to TRBD2. The CDR3 spans 17 residues. V trimming: 1 base; J trimming: 5 bases; junction bases outside the gene matches: 10. Germline CDR1 SGHDN, CDR2 FVKESK. CDR3 coding DNA: TGTGCCAGCAGCCAAGGGAATCTAGCGGGAGAGAGGGAGACCCAGTACTTC. Amino acids: CASSQGNLAGERETQYF.

This clone was seen just once. CDR3 nucleotide sequence: TGTGCCAGCCAAACAGGGCCGAGAGGTGAAAAACTGTTTTTT. Translation gives CASQTGPRGEKLFF. The chain has TRBV21-1 and TRBJ1-4; the table's D gene call, TRBD1, was not cross checked with the DNA. TRBV21-1 represents a pseudogene. CDR3 size: 14 residues.

The rearrangement uses TRBV2 and TRBJ2-6, with D maybe TRBD2 (5 bases). Trimming removed 8 bases at V and 2 bases at J, with 7 bases between. This CDR3 is built from 13 residues. Germline V gives CDR1 SNHLY, CDR2 FYNNEI. The CDR3 region is CASAGPGANVLTF. The CDR3 DNA is TGTGCCAGCGCGGGTCCTGGGGCCAACGTCCTGACTTTC.

The V and J genes are TRBV5-4 and TRBJ1-4; the D is unclear. V lost 5 bases and J 6 bases, leaving 11 bases between the germline ends. The CDR3 contains 13 residues. Germline CDR1 SGHNT, CDR2 YYREEE (reference sequence). The CDR3 region has the DNA TGTGCCAGCAGTCGGCAGGTTGATGAAAAACTGTTTTTT. Amino acid sequence: CASSRQVDEKLFF. Drawing the rest from reference TRBV5-4 and TRBJ1-4, the complete variable domain is ETGVTQSPTHLIKTRGQQVTLRCSSQSGHNTVSWYQQALGQGPQFIFQYYREEENGRGNFPPRFSGLQFPNYSSELNVNALELDDSALYLCASSRQVDEKLFFGSGTQLSVL.

The gene calls are TRBV6-1 and TRBJ1-5; a weak D match, TRBD1 (6 bases). The V and J ends lost 2 bases and 4 bases respectively, with 15 bases between them. The CDR3 loop spans 16 amino acids. Germline CDR1 reads MNHNS; CDR2 reads SASEGT. CDR3 coding DNA: TGTGCCAGCAGTGAATTCCAAGGACAGTTAAATCAGCCCCAGCATTTT. It encodes CASSEFQGQLNQPQHF.

The CDR3 DNA reads TGTGCCATCAGTGCCGATTGGGGGAGGACTAACACTGAAGCTTTCTTT. It specifies CAISADWGRTNTEAFF. V usage is TRBV10-3 and J usage is TRBJ1-1, with D possibly TRBD1 on 5 matching bases. The CDR3 spans 16 residues. Germline V gives CDR1 ENHRY, CDR2 SYGVKD. V gave up 4 bases and J gave up 2 bases, with 17 bases separating them.

The DNA of the CDR3 is TGTGCCAGTAGTCCTCCTTGGGCTAGCGGTACCGCCTACAATGAGCAGTTCTTC. Translated: CASSPPWASGTAYNEQFF. The V call is TRBV19, the J call TRBJ2-1; 7 positions agree with TRBD2. V shed 5 bases, J shed 2 bases, and the junction held 15 bases outside the gene matches. The length of the CDR3 is 18 residues. CDR1 and CDR2 (germline): LNHDA, SQIVND (reference sequence). The variable domain in full, with the rest retrieved from reference TRBV19 and TRBJ2-1, is DGGITQSPKYLFRKEGQNVTLSCEQNLNHDAMYWYRQDPGQGLRLIYYSQIVNDFQKGDIAEGYSVSREKKESFPLTVTSAQKNPTAFYLCASSPPWASGTAYNEQFFGPGTRLTVL.